This T cell receptor beta chain comes out of a study of vaccination and CD4 T cells after COVID-19 (dated by TCRdb to between 2021 and 2023). With respect to the entire study: Convalescent patients had a positive SARS-CoV-2 result on nasal swab PCR, and of these patients, 8 or 9 had mild disease and one had severe disease. In 10 COVID-19 convalescent patients and a few infection-naive healthy vaccine recipients, researchers compared the spike-specific CD4+ TCR repertoire from before mRNA vaccination with the repertoire from after. Culture stimuli were overlapping spike peptide pools from SARS-CoV-2 and from the common cold coronaviruses HCoV-NL63, HCoV-OC43 and HCoV-229E. In the convalescent cohort there were six males and four females, among whom were two Hispanic individuals, seven Caucasians, two Asians and one multiracial person. Post-COVID blood samples were collected from convalescent patients a median of roughly 100 days after diagnosis, with a range of about 30 to 161 days. Each participant got two doses of either the Pfizer-BioNTech BNT162b2 vaccine (n=8) or the Moderna mRNA-1273 vaccine (n=2). The time from the second vaccine dose to post-vaccine blood sampling had a median of roughly 77 days and ranged from about 12 to 241 days. Control cultures received a CEFX viral epitope pool as the positive control, an HIV-1 Nef peptide pool as the negative control, or no peptide.

Explained via the paper, the treatment or condition label denotes: roughly 10-day PBMC culture with coronavirus spike peptide pools or control peptides (ViraFEST assay). The study used the ViraFEST assay, which expanded antigen-specific T cells with peptide pools and then identified expanded clonotypes by TCR sequencing. The positive SARS-CoV-2 PCR tests of the convalescent patients were dated from March to December 2020, before the Alpha, Beta and Delta variants emerged in the United States. Approximately 2.1 million PBMCs per well were cultured in IMDM with roughly 5% human AB serum and approximately 9.8 IU/ml IL-2, plus 10 ug/ml peptide pools. Half of the culture medium was replaced with fresh IL-2-containing medium on days 3 and 7. CD4+ T cells were isolated after around ten days of culture through negative selection using the EasySep CD4+ T cell isolation kit. Ficoll-Paque Plus gradient centrifugation was used to isolate PBMCs from whole blood, and the isolated PBMCs were then either used fresh or cryopreserved at -140C. In general, triplicate wells were set up for every culture condition.

General findings and caveats noted by the study authors: In convalescent patients, a median around 86% of post-vaccine SARS-CoV-2-reactive clones were detected only after vaccination, suggesting vaccine-specific priming. The median count of SARS-CoV-2-reactive clonotypes went up from around 20 after infection to 35 to 40 after vaccination, although the change was not significant. Relatively few convalescent patients were included in the study, and early timepoints after natural infection were not analyzed. Of the vaccine-specific clones found in convalescent patients, nearly all (304 of 307) were mono-reactive for SARS-CoV-2 spike instead of being cross-reactive with common cold coronaviruses.

The germline ends are 13 bases apart after V is trimmed by 1 base and J by 6 bases. Inclusive of the bounding cysteine and phenylalanine, the CDR3 is 15 residues long. The entry retains the CDR3 DNA only, 45 bases that are in frame from base 1. CDR1 and CDR2 were assigned from the germline V gene as SGHDT and YYEEEE. The library was built by means of PCR. DNA from cultured CD4+ T cells was subjected to TCR sequencing with the Oncomine TCR Beta short-read assay at the Johns Hopkins FTIC core. The QIAamp micro DNA kit was used to extract genomic DNA from the cultured CD4+ T cells. The Oncomine TCR Beta libraries from cultured CD4+ T cells were pooled using unique dual indexes and then sequenced on an Illumina iSeq 100. As for how the authors treated the data: Non-productive sequences were filtered out, and CDR3s that did not start with C, did not end with F or W, or were shorter than 7 amino acids were discarded. Antigen-specific clonotypes were identified using the MANAFEST web application through comparison of peptide-stimulated wells with reference and other culture wells. To be called positive, a clone needed an FDR below 0.05, an odds ratio above 5, and a productive frequency above 0.1% in at least two of three replicate wells. Cross-reactive clonotypes were defined as significantly expanded in both SARS-CoV-2 spike wells and at least one common cold coronavirus spike condition. Levenshtein distances (stringdist) and unrooted phylogenetic trees (ape) in R version 3.6.1 were used to assess CDR3 homology. TCRdb reanalyzed the raw reads on its own, using fastp at Q25 for trimming and MiXCR for clone calling, and kept in-frame beta chains. Rows merge per CDR3 protein into single entries with the most common DNA and genes. These V and J calls rely on TCRdb rather than the paper's analysis. The sample contains approximately 11,000 distinct CDR3 sequences, 35% to 45% of them found a single time. The ten top clones hold 23% of the sample.

For this clonotype: Its antigen target is currently unknown. No base quality values were provided; no much bigger clone lies one nucleotide off.

This sequence uses TRBV5-6 and TRBJ1-4; the D gene is perhaps TRBD1, on 5 matching bases. The specimen was cultured CD4+ T cells from blood. This receptor was taken from a human donor with COVID-19. The CDR3 region has the sequence CASSLLRDGDEKLFF. The DNA reads TGTGCCAGCAGCTTGCTCCGGGACGGAGATGAAAAACTGTTTTTT.